This T cell receptor (beta chain) was documented in a study of a mutant IDH1 vaccine in newly diagnosed glioma. On the study more broadly: Vaccinations were initiated 4-6 weeks following radiotherapy alone, or were given together with temozolomide cycles. The treated population exhibited a male proportion of roughly 60%, a female proportion of about 38%, and a mean age of approximately 42 years. Visits V12 and V13 fell at weeks 35 and 47, respectively.

For this clone: Its antigen is undetermined.

Method: immunoSEQ multiplex PCR; TCRdb's copy keeps in-frame clones and lacks some. Here the sample spans around 50,000 clones, 84% being singletons. This CDR3 contains 13 residues. Time point of the sample: week 35, safety follow-up. Each dose of the vaccine consisted of 300 ug of mutant IDH1 20-mer peptide, with topical imiquimod. Patients had eight vaccinations, in weeks 1, 3, 5, 7, 11, 15, 19 and 23. The sample here was PBMCs, taken from a glioma patient whose treatment included an IDH1 peptide vaccine. The chain combines TRBV21-1 with TRBJ1-6. TRBV21-1 is assigned pseudogene status. The TCR originated in a woman under 30 with glioma. DNA for the CDR3: TGTGCCAGCAGTTCTCTCGGGGGGTCACCCCTCCACTTT. Amino acid sequence: CASSSLGGSPLHF.